This TCR beta chain was profiled in a study of T cells after yellow fever vaccination. The study, taken as a whole, reports: The presence of abundant clonotypes contaminating from the bulk population was possible in FACS-sorted repertoires. Among primary-vaccination clones, most reappeared after the booster, at roughly 96% for CD4 and 85% to 90% for CD8. There was a small share of clonotypes that showed up in both the CD4 and CD8 compartments.

TCR cDNA, made by 5'RACE template switching, carried an added universal primer site and UMIs. TCRdb fed the 5' RACE reads into MiXCR, producing one record per CDR3 protein. The table lists 450,000 to 550,000 distinct CDR3 sequences, less than 20% of them singletons. This CDR3 is built from 14 residues. Losses at the gene ends were 6 bases for V and 1 base for J; bases not matched to a gene: 5. Germline assignment: CDR1 MDHEN and CDR2 SYDVKM. This clonotype was seen a handful of times. Its specificity is not known. This specimen consisted of PBMCs, obtained 15 days after the yellow fever booster vaccination. This receptor was identified in a man under 40 who received the YFV17D yellow fever vaccine. The V and J genes are TRBV28 and TRBJ2-7, with 8 bases identical to TRBD1. CDR3: CASSEQGVSYEQYF. The CDR3 bases are TGTGCCAGCAGCGAACAGGGGGTTTCCTACGAGCAGTACTTC.